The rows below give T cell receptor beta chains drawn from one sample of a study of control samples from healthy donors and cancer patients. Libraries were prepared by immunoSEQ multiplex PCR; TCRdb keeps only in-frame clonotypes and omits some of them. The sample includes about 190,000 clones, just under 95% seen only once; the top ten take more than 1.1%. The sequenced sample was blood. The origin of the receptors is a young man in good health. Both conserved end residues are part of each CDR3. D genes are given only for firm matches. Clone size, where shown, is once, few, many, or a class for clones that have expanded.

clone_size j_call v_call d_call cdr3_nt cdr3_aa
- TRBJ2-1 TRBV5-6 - TGTGCCAGCAGCCCCGTCGGTGGAGGAGGCTATGAGCAGTTCTTC CASSPVGGGGYEQFF
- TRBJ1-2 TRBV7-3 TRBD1 TGTGCCAGCAGCTTAGTGGCAGGGGGCGAAGAGGGCTACACCTTC CASSLVAGGEEGYTF
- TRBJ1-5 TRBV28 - TGTGCCAGCAGCCAGAACAATCAGCCCCAGCATTTT CASSQNNQPQHF
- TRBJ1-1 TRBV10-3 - TGTGCCATCAGTGAGTCGGGGCGGAATGAAGCTTTCTTT CAISESGRNEAFF
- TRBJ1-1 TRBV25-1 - TGTGCCAGCAGTGAATCTGCCACTGAAGCTTTCTTT CASSESATEAFF
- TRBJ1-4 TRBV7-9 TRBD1 TGTGCCAGCAGCTTAGCGCTGGACAGGCGCTATGAAAAACTGTTTTTT CASSLALDRRYEKLFF
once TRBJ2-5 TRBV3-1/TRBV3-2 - TGTGCCAGCAGCCAAGATGCGGCACAGAACCAAGAGACCCAGTACTTC CASSQDAAQNQETQYF
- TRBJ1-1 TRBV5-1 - TGCGCCAGCACCTGGGAGGGGGGGGCGGTAACTGAAGCTTTCTTT CASTWEGGAVTEAFF
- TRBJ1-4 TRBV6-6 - TGTGCCAGCAGCCGTCCTCCCGGGACACTAAATGAAAAACTGTTTTTT CASSRPPGTLNEKLFF
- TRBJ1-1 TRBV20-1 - TGCAGTGTCCGGGGAATCACTGAAGCTTTCTTT CSVRGITEAFF
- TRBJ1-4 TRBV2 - TGTGCCAGCAGTGATGGGGTGACTAATGAAAAACTGTTTTTT CASSDGVTNEKLFF
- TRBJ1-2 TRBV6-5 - TGTGCCAGCAATCAAGGGTGGAACAACTATGGCTACACCTTC CASNQGWNNYGYTF
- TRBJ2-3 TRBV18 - TGTGCCAGCTCACCACCTTATCGGCAGGCGGGAGATACGCAGTATTTT CASSPPYRQAGDTQYF
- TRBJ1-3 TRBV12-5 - TGTGCTAGTGAGCCCGGCCTGGCTGGAAACACCATATATTTT CASEPGLAGNTIYF
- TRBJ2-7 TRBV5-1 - TGCGCCAGCAGCGATGGACAGTCTTGGGAGCAGTACTTC CASSDGQSWEQYF
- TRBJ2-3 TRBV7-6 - TGTGCCAGCAGCTTAAAATATCGCAGGGATACGCAGTATTTT CASSLKYRRDTQYF
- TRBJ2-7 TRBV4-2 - TGTGCCAGCAGCCCTTGGACCGGTTCCTCCTACGAGCAGTACTTC CASSPWTGSSYEQYF
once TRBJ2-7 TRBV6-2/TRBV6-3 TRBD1 TGTGCCAGCAGTTACGGACAGGGGGTCTACGAGCAGTACTTC CASSYGQGVYEQYF
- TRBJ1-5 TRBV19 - TGTGCCAGTAGTATCAGGTCGGGCGGGATATATAGCAATCAGCCCCAGCATTTT CASSIRSGGIYSNQPQHF
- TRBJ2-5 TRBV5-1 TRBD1 TGCGCCAGCAGCGCCCTGACAGGGGTGGAGACCCAGTACTTC CASSALTGVETQYF
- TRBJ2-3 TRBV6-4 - TGTGCCAGCAGTCCCGGGAATGTTAATACGCAGTATTTT CASSPGNVNTQYF
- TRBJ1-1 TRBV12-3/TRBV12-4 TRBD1 TGTGCCAGCAGCCACGAGGGGGCGGGAGAAGCTTTCTTT CASSHEGAGEAFF
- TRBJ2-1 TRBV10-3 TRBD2 TGTGCCAGCGAATCTCTGGGCGGGGGGGCAGAGCAGTTCTTC CASESLGGGAEQFF
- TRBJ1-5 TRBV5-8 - TGTGCCAGCAGTACAGGGAGTAGCAATCAGCCCCAGCATTTT CASSTGSSNQPQHF